The 23 T cell receptor beta chains given below trace back to one sample, sequenced in a study of blood T cell repertoires in COVID-19. Here immunoSEQ multiplex PCR was the method, and the copy in TCRdb shows in-frame clones only, minus some. The table has 40,000 to 45,000 clones, 89% seen once. Sequenced sample: peripheral blood. These receptors all come from a human donor in a cohort sampled during active COVID-19.

The chain combines TRBV7-2 with TRBJ2-1; D is perhaps TRBD1 (6 bases). The CDR3 totals 14 residues. CDR1 and CDR2 from the germline V gene are SGHTA and FQGNSA. With 6 bases removed from V and 4 bases from J, the gap between germline ends came to 13 bases. This CDR3 is CASSPGVGYNEQFF. Written as DNA, the CDR3 is TGTGCCAGCAGTCCAGGGGTCGGTTACAATGAGCAGTTCTTC.

The chain links TRBV9 to TRBJ1-2; D is unclear. The V gene's germline CDR1 is SGDLS and CDR2 YYNGEE. The CDR3 has 15 amino acids. With 3 bases removed from V and 4 bases from J, the gap between germline ends came to 16 bases. In nucleotides, the CDR3 is TGTGCCAGCAGCGCGAGCCGGGAAACAGTCTATGGCTACACCTTC. This sequence encodes CASSASRETVYGYTF.

This clone was counted a single time. The gene calls are TRBV5-1 and TRBJ2-3; D is perhaps TRBD2 (6 bases). This CDR3 spans 16 amino acids. V was shortened by 2 bases and J by 2 bases, with 15 bases between the two germline ends. CDR1 and CDR2 (germline): SGHRS, YFSETQ. Here the CDR3 reads CASSFRGALNTDTQYF. The CDR3 nucleotides are TGCGCCAGCAGCTTCCGCGGGGCCCTTAACACAGATACGCAGTATTTT.

The chain has TRBV19 and TRBJ2-1; D not certain. The CDR3 is 13 residues long. CDR1 is LNHDA, CDR2 SQIVND, per germline (reference sequence). V gave up 5 bases and J gave up 4 bases, with 9 bases separating them. DNA for the CDR3: TGTGCCAGTAGTCCGACCGGGTACAATGAGCAGTTCTTC. Translated, it gives CASSPTGYNEQFF.

This chain uses TRBV7-9 with TRBJ1-2, with D possibly matching TRBD1 (5 bases). With 5 bases removed from V and 5 bases from J, the gap between germline ends came to 15 bases. Germline CDR1 SEHNR, CDR2 FQNEAQ (reference sequence). CDR3 length: 14 amino acids. The CDR3 region is CASSAQGTEYGYTF. DNA of the CDR3: TGTGCCAGCAGCGCCCAGGGCACGGAATATGGCTACACCTTC. Supplemented by reference TRBV7-9 and TRBJ1-2, the full variable domain reads DTGVSQNPRHKITKRGQNVTFRCDPISEHNRLYWYRQTLGQGPEFLTYFQNEAQLEKSRLLSDRFSAERPKGSFSTLEIQRTEQGDSAMYLCASSAQGTEYGYTFGSGTRLTVV.

This clone was observed once. The V gene is TRBV2, the J gene TRBJ2-3; TRBD2 agrees at 7 bases. CDR1 and CDR2 (germline): SNHLY, FYNNEI. This CDR3 has 16 amino acids. V dropped 7 bases and J dropped 6; count of bases not matched to a gene: 16. In DNA form, the CDR3 reads TGTGCCAGCATCATTCCCCACCTGGGGGGGACGGATACGCAGTATTTT. Its translation is CASIIPHLGGTDTQYF. Using reference TRBV2 and TRBJ2-3 for the parts outside the CDR3, the full variable domain is EPEVTQTPSHQVTQMGQEVILRCVPISNHLYFYWYRQILGQKVEFLVSFYNNEISEKSEIFDDQFSVERPDGSNFTLKIRSTKLEDSAMYFCASIIPHLGGTDTQYFGPGTRLTVL.

The V gene is TRBV7-9, the J gene TRBJ2-3; the D is unclear. The CDR3 has 14 residues. The V and J ends lost 1 base and 4 bases respectively, with 9 bases between them. Germline V lookup: CDR1 SEHNR, CDR2 FQNEAQ (reference sequence). The CDR3 sequence is CASSLEPYPDTQYF. CDR3 nucleotide sequence: TGTGCCAGCAGCTTAGAACCCTACCCAGATACGCAGTATTTT.

The chain has TRBV6-2 or TRBV6-3 and TRBJ2-3; maybe TRBD2 (6 bases). The germline gives CDR1 MNHEY, CDR2 SVGEGT. This CDR3 is built from 14 residues. Trimming shortened V by 2 bases and J by 1 base, and 7 bases separated the two germline ends. The chain's CDR3 is CASSYREGTDTQYF. The CDR3 DNA sequence: TGTGCCAGCAGTTACAGGGAGGGCACAGATACGCAGTATTTT.

The chain combines TRBV4-1 with TRBJ2-7, with D maybe TRBD2 (6 bases). CDR1 is MGHRA, CDR2 YSYEKL, per germline. The CDR3 has 16 amino acids. Trimming shortened V by 1 base and J by 4 bases, and 17 bases separated the two germline ends. Here the CDR3 reads CASSQGGGSIRYEQYF. CDR3 nucleotide sequence: TGCGCCAGCAGCCAAGGTGGAGGGAGTATCAGATACGAGCAGTACTTC.

V and J are TRBV20-1 and TRBJ1-1; D unclear. Germline CDR1 DFQATT, CDR2 SNEGSKA (reference sequence). Deletions cut 4 bases from V and 1 base from J, with 4 bases between. The CDR3 has 11 amino acids. The CDR3 reads CSANRNTEAFF. The CDR3 region has the DNA TGCAGTGCTAACAGGAACACTGAAGCTTTCTTT.

The chain links TRBV5-1 to TRBJ2-1; 12 bases agree with TRBD2. The CDR3 totals 18 residues. J gave up 3 bases and V 4 bases, and 11 bases lay outside the gene matches. The germline CDR1 and CDR2 sequences are SGHRS and YFSETQ. CDR3 nucleotides: TGCGCCAGCAGCCCACTAGCGGGGGGAAGCGGGATCTACAATGAGCAGTTCTTC. It encodes CASSPLAGGSGIYNEQFF.

The rearrangement links TRBV5-1 to TRBJ1-1; D possibly corresponds to TRBD1 (6 bases). CDR1 is SGHRS, CDR2 YFSETQ, per germline. The CDR3 spans 14 residues. Trimming removed 0 bases from V and 8 bases from J, with 14 bases in between. The CDR3 DNA reads as TGCGCCAGCAGCTTGGCCGGAGGACAGATAGAAGCTTTCTTT. Translated: CASSLAGGQIEAFF.

V gene TRBV6-1 combines with J gene TRBJ1-1; D not certain. CDR3 length: 13 residues. The V gene's germline CDR1 is MNHNS and CDR2 SASEGT. The germline V and J ends were trimmed by 2 bases and 1 base, with 5 bases remaining between them. In DNA, the CDR3 is TGTGCCAGCAGTGAAACGGGGAACACTGAAGCTTTCTTT. Its translation is CASSETGNTEAFF.

The chain recombines TRBV5-5 with TRBJ2-5, with 7 bases matching TRBD2. V was clipped by 4 bases and J by 5 bases; unmatched bases: 14. The CDR3 has 16 residues. Germline V CDR1 and CDR2: SGHKS, YYEKEE (reference sequence). CDR3 DNA sequence: TGTGCCAGCAGCGCATACCCGGGGGGTTGGGGGGAGACCCAGTACTTC. Translated: CASSAYPGGWGETQYF.

V usage is TRBV9 and J usage is TRBJ2-7; D is uncertain. The CDR3 totals 16 residues. V lost 4 bases, J lost 5 bases, and 22 bases lay in between. In germline, CDR1 is SGDLS, CDR2 YYNGEE. The CDR3, as DNA: TGTGCCAGCAGCCCCTCGGTAGTACTCTTGCCTGACGAGCAGTACTTC. Amino acids: CASSPSVVLLPDEQYF.

J is TRBJ1-6 and V is TRBV5-1; no reliable D call. Trimming removed 4 bases from V and 0 bases from J, with 14 bases in between. Germline values: CDR1 SGHRS, CDR2 YFSETQ. This CDR3 spans 17 amino acids. For the CDR3, the DNA is TGCGCCAGCAGCGGGGAGGCGGGGAGCTCCTATAATTCACCCCTCCACTTT. It is translated as CASSGEAGSSYNSPLHF.

The chain carries TRBV6-5 and TRBJ2-5; 10 nucleotides match TRBD2. The germline gives CDR1 MNHEY, CDR2 SVGAGI. V lost 7 bases and J lost 1; bases outside the gene matches: 6. CDR3 size: 15 residues. The CDR3 loop reads CASNSAGGVQETQYF. DNA of the CDR3: TGTGCCAGCAACTCAGCGGGGGGGGTCCAAGAGACCCAGTACTTC.

This sequence joins TRBV9 and TRBJ2-1; 14 nucleotides agree with TRBD2. This CDR3 has 16 amino acids. The ends lost 4 bases at V and 9 bases at J; junction bases unmatched: 9. From germline, CDR1 is SGDLS and CDR2 YYNGEE. The CDR3 sequence is CASSPTGLAGGREQFF. The DNA for the CDR3 is TGTGCCAGCAGCCCTACCGGACTAGCGGGGGGACGTGAGCAGTTCTTC.

The CDR3 DNA is TGTGCCAGCAGCAGACAGGAGCCCTCAGCGTACTTC. Translated: CASSRQEPSAYF. The rearrangement joins TRBV2 to TRBJ2-7; D is perhaps TRBD1 (6 bases). The ends were cut back, 6 bases at V and 12 bases at J, with 18 bases in the middle. Germline CDR1 is SNHLY and CDR2 is FYNNEI. There are 12 residues in the CDR3.

V and J are TRBV15 and TRBJ2-7, with 9 bases identical to TRBD2. The germline V gene encodes CDR1 LNHNV and CDR2 YYDKDF (reference sequence). This CDR3 is built from 16 residues. V shed 1 base and J 5 bases; nucleotides not matched to a gene: 9. CDR3: CATSRGVAREGDEQYF. CDR3 bases: TGTGCCACCAGCAGAGGGGTTGCGCGGGAGGGCGACGAGCAGTACTTC.

This clone has only a few counts. The chain combines TRBV7-8 with TRBJ2-5; D may be TRBD1 (5 bases). Germline-derived CDR1 and CDR2 are SGHVS and FQNEAQ. V was cut by 7 bases and J by 0 bases, with 15 bases left in between. The CDR3 extends over 15 amino acids. CDR3 region: CASTKNQGNQETQYF. As DNA, the CDR3 is TGTGCCAGCACCAAGAACCAGGGCAACCAAGAGACCCAGTACTTC.

J is TRBJ2-1 and V is TRBV23-1; possible D gene TRBD1, 5 bases. TRBV23-1 is labeled an ORF, and its function is uncertain. The CDR3 length is 16 residues. Trimming stripped 2 bases from V and 1 base from J, with 12 bases between. CDR3 nucleotide sequence: TGCGCCAGCAGTCAACCCAGGGTTATGTCCTACAATGAGCAGTTCTTC. Encoded protein: CASSQPRVMSYNEQFF.

The table lists this clone with a count of one. V usage is TRBV5-8 and J usage is TRBJ1-6; 7 positions agree with TRBD1. This CDR3 region has 16 residues. V was pared by 5 bases and J by 0 bases, with 5 bases of the junction left unmatched. CDR1 SGHTS and CDR2 YDEGEE come from the germline V gene. The CDR3 sequence is CASSWTGYSYNSPLHF. The CDR3 DNA is TGTGCCAGCAGTTGGACAGGATACTCCTATAATTCACCCCTCCACTTT.